The 21 T cell receptor beta chains below all came from one sample that was sequenced in a study of OX40 agonist ivuxolimab in advanced cancers. Only in-frame clones appear in the TCRdb table, and some are missing; sequencing was by immunoSEQ multiplex PCR. Of some 62,000 clones in the sample, 92% were seen once. The sample consisted of CD4+ or CD8+ T cells sorted from blood, taken in a trial of the OX40 agonist ivuxolimab. The receptor source for this set is an adult with an advanced solid tumor such as melanoma, head and neck, liver or kidney cancer.

CDR3 in amino acids: CASSRQGAGGSEQYF. The CDR3 DNA is TGTGCCAGCAGTAGACAGGGGGCAGGGGGAAGCGAGCAGTACTTC. The chain uses TRBV28 and TRBJ2-7, with TRBD1 identical over 10 bases. Unmatched junction bases numbered 10, after V lost 5 bases and J lost 6 bases. CDR3 length: 15 residues. CDR1 is MDHEN and CDR2 is SYDVKM in the germline V gene. Full variable domain (remainder filled in from reference TRBV28 and TRBJ2-7): DVKVTQSSRYLVKRTGEKVFLECVQDMDHENMFWYRQDPGLGLRLIYFSYDVKMKEKGDIPEGYSVSREKKERFSLILESASTNQTSMYLCASSRQGAGGSEQYFGPGTRLTVT.

The J gene is TRBJ1-5, the V gene TRBV7-6; 9 bases fit TRBD1. With V trimmed by 8 bases and J by 5 bases, 7 bases remained unmatched. The CDR3 sequence is 14 residues long. Germline V gene sequence: CDR1 SGHVS, CDR2 FNYEAQ. The CDR3 bases are TGTGCCAGCTCGGCGGGACAGGGTTATCAGCCCCAGCATTTT. Encoded protein: CASSAGQGYQPQHF.

This rearrangement joins TRBV12-5 to TRBJ2-7; no clear D gene. Trimming took 1 base from V and 5 from J, leaving 6 bases between them. CDR3 length: 12 residues. The germline gives CDR1 LGHNT, CDR2 FRNRAP. CDR3 sequence reads: CASGLAGDEQYF. CDR3 bases: TGTGCTAGTGGTTTGGCTGGGGACGAGCAGTACTTC.

V usage is TRBV6-5 and J usage is TRBJ2-1; 9 nucleotides match TRBD2. Germline values: CDR1 MNHEY, CDR2 SVGAGI. With V trimmed by 2 bases and J by 7 bases, 6 bases remained unmatched. The CDR3 contains 15 residues. In DNA form, the CDR3 reads TGTGCCAGCAGTTACGGTAGCGGGGGAGGGAATGAGCAGTTCTTC. This encodes CASSYGSGGGNEQFF.

V and J are TRBV11-1 and TRBJ2-1, with D unresolved. The CDR3 contains 18 residues. The V end lost 0 bases, the J end lost 0 bases, and 15 bases lay between the germline ends. Per the germline V gene, CDR1 is SGHAT and CDR2 is FQDESV (reference sequence). Here the CDR3 DNA reads TGTGCCAGCAGCTTAGCGCCGAGAGCCAGCAGCTCCTACAATGAGCAGTTCTTC. Protein sequence: CASSLAPRASSSYNEQFF.

The genes are TRBV7-3 and TRBJ2-1, with D perhaps TRBD1 (5 bases). V was trimmed by 5 bases and J by 8 bases, leaving 19 bases between them. CDR3 length: 15 residues. Looked up from germline, CDR1 is SGHTA and CDR2 is FQGTGA. CDR3 bases: TGTGCCAGCAGCAAACGACAGCACGAGGTAGATGAGCAGTTCTTC. Translated: CASSKRQHEVDEQFF.

This clone was recorded once. This chain joins TRBV5-1 and TRBJ2-7, with 8 bases identical to TRBD1. The J segment lost 2 bases and the V segment lost 0 bases, leaving 4 bases of the junction unmatched. The germline V gene has CDR1 SGHRS and CDR2 YFSETQ. The CDR3 contains 15 residues. The DNA of the CDR3 is TGCGCCAGCAGCTTGGAGGGACAGGTAACCTACGAGCAGTACTTC. It codes for CASSLEGQVTYEQYF.

The gene calls are TRBV29-1 and TRBJ1-2; TRBD1 matches at 7 bases. This CDR3 has 12 residues. Per germline, CDR1 SQVTM and CDR2 ANQGSEA. Unmatched junction bases numbered 7, after V lost 5 bases and J lost 7 bases. The CDR3 is CSVLGGFLGYTF. CDR3 DNA: TGCAGCGTTCTAGGGGGCTTTCTTGGCTACACCTTC.

The rearrangement uses TRBV2 and TRBJ2-1; D remains ambiguous. Germline V gene lookup returns CDR1 SNHLY and CDR2 FYNNEI. This CDR3 region has 14 residues. V lost 7 bases to trimming and J lost 2 bases, with 12 bases between them. CDR3 region: CASKSGSTYNEQFF. CDR3 DNA: TGTGCCAGCAAATCCGGGTCCACCTACAATGAGCAGTTCTTC.

The CDR3 region is CASRRVQETQYF. Written as DNA, the CDR3 is TGTGCCAGCAGGAGGGTCCAAGAGACCCAGTACTTC. The V and J genes are TRBV11-2 and TRBJ2-5, with a tentative D call TRBD2 (5 bases). Trimming shortened V by 6 bases and J by 1 base, and 6 bases separated the two germline ends. The CDR3 runs 12 residues. Germline CDR1 SGHAT, CDR2 FQNNGV.

The chain is built from TRBV7-3 and TRBJ2-1, with D uncertain. The CDR3 covers 13 residues. Germline V lookup: CDR1 SGHTA, CDR2 FQGTGA. Trimming shortened V by 5 bases and J by 10 bases, and 15 bases separated the two germline ends. CDR3: CASSTNPVGEQFF. For the CDR3, the DNA is TGTGCCAGCAGCACCAACCCCGTAGGCGAGCAGTTCTTC.

The genes are TRBV5-4 and TRBJ2-5; D may be TRBD2 (6 bases). The germline V and J ends were trimmed by 4 bases and 5 bases, with 12 bases remaining between them. In germline, CDR1 is SGHNT, CDR2 YYREEE (reference sequence). This CDR3 has 13 amino acids. Here the CDR3 DNA reads TGTGCCAGCAGCCCGCGCGCGGGGGAGACCCAGTACTTC. Protein: CASSPRAGETQYF.

V usage is TRBV18 and J usage is TRBJ2-7, with 11 bases that match TRBD2. CDR1 is KGHSH and CDR2 is LQKENI in the germline V gene. The CDR3 extends over 15 amino acids. Trimming at V came to 5 bases and at J to 6 bases, leaving 9 bases not matched to a gene. The CDR3 DNA reads TGTGCCAGCTCAGAAGTTAGCGGGGGGGCGCGCGAGCAGTACTTC. This gives the protein CASSEVSGGAREQYF.

The CDR3 nucleotides are TGTGCCATCAGTGAGTCGATAGCGGGGGGGCCCAACGAGCAGTACTTC. Amino acid sequence: CAISESIAGGPNEQYF. The rearrangement uses TRBV10-3 and TRBJ2-7; 11 nucleotides agree with TRBD2. Trimming cost V 0 bases and J 5 bases; bases outside gene matches: 6. Germline-derived CDR1 and CDR2 are ENHRY and SYGVKD. The CDR3 is made up of 16 amino acids.

This clone was detected only once. J is TRBJ1-1 and V is TRBV6-6, with D perhaps TRBD1 (6 bases). Germline lookup yields CDR1 MNHNY and CDR2 SVGAGI (reference sequence). V lost 6 bases and J 2 bases, leaving 13 bases between the germline ends. CDR3 length equals 14 residues. In nucleotides, the CDR3 is TGTGCCAGCAGGGACACAGGGACCAACACTGAAGCTTTCTTT. Translation gives CASRDTGTNTEAFF.

V is TRBV2 and J is TRBJ2-5; 7 bases align to TRBD1. The CDR3 contains 14 residues. Germline lookup yields CDR1 SNHLY and CDR2 FYNNEI. The trim removed 8 bases at V and 3 bases at J, leaving 9 bases unmatched. The DNA of the CDR3 is TGTGCCAGCGACCAGGACAGGCGGGAAGAGACCCAGTACTTC. This gives the protein CASDQDRREETQYF.

CDR3 DNA sequence: TGCGCCAGCAGTGACTCGACTCGGGCCAATGAGCAGTTCTTC. Its translation: CASSDSTRANEQFF. The chain uses TRBV10-1 and TRBJ2-1, with D unresolved. V was cut by 3 bases and J by 6 bases, with 12 bases left in between. The CDR3 consists of 14 residues. Germline loops: CDR1 WNHNN, CDR2 SYGVQD (reference sequence).

This chain connects TRBV13 to TRBJ2-1; TRBD2 matches at 9 bases. The CDR3 covers 15 residues. The germline V gene has CDR1 PRHDT and CDR2 FYEKMQ (reference sequence). With 5 bases clipped from V and 4 bases from J, the junction kept 6 bases outside the gene matches. The CDR3 loop reads CASSAGLATYNEQFF. The CDR3 region has the DNA TGTGCCAGCAGCGCTGGACTAGCGACGTACAATGAGCAGTTCTTC. The full variable domain, its missing parts supplied by reference TRBV13 and TRBJ2-1, is AAGVIQSPRHLIKEKRETATLKCYPIPRHDTVYWYQQGPGQDPQFLISFYEKMQSDKGSIPDRFSAQQFSDYHSELNMSSLELGDSALYFCASSAGLATYNEQFFGPGTRLTVL.

V and J are TRBV27 and TRBJ1-4; D may be TRBD1 (5 bases). Trimming shortened V by 3 bases and J by 3 bases, and 11 bases separated the two germline ends. Per germline, CDR1 MNHEY and CDR2 SMNVEV (reference sequence). This CDR3 region has 15 residues. CDR3 residues: CASSLRDPPNEKLFF. The CDR3 region has the DNA TGTGCCAGCAGTTTGCGGGACCCCCCTAATGAAAAACTGTTTTTT.

The chain employs TRBV5-5 and TRBJ2-7; D is possibly TRBD2 (6 bases). V gave up 1 base and J gave up 6 bases, with 23 bases separating them. The germline V gene encodes CDR1 SGHKS and CDR2 YYEKEE (reference sequence). CDR3 length equals 17 residues. CDR3 loop: CASSLTPSAGRSGEQYF. CDR3 nucleotide sequence: TGTGCCAGCAGCTTGACCCCCTCGGCAGGGAGGTCAGGCGAGCAGTACTTC.

On this clone itself: This specimen includes other DNA sequences encoding the same CDR3. This rearrangement joins TRBV5-1 to TRBJ1-1; D remains ambiguous. V lost 0 bases and J 5 bases, leaving 8 bases between the germline ends. The CDR3 runs to 13 residues. The germline V gene encodes CDR1 SGHRS and CDR2 YFSETQ. CDR3: CASSLEEWTEAFF. CDR3 bases: TGCGCCAGCAGCTTGGAAGAGTGGACTGAAGCTTTCTTT.